This is a list of T cell receptor beta chains from one sample in a study of T cells in Graves' hyperthyroidism and ophthalmopathy. A single record per CDR3 protein comes from TCRdb applying MiXCR to the multiplex PCR reads. The sample contains more than 350,000 distinct CDR3 sequences, roughly 15% of which appear only once. The sample taken for sequencing was blood. The receptor set was obtained from a woman in her thirties with Graves' ophthalmopathy. CDR3s include the opening cysteine and the closing phenylalanine or tryptophan. The D gene is left open where the match is weak. A clone size is listed for some rows: how often the clone was seen (once, few, many), or a class if it is expanded.

clone_size	v_call	j_call	d_call	cdr3_nt	cdr3_aa
many	TRBV30	TRBJ1-1	TRBD1	TGTGCCGCACCCGGACGACAGGGGGCGGGGAACACTGAAGCTTTCTTT	CAAPGRQGAGNTEAFF
many	TRBV19	TRBJ2-5	.	TGTGCCAGTAGTGCAGGACTCTCTACCGAGACCCAGTACTTC	CASSAGLSTETQYF
many	TRBV11-2	TRBJ1-4	TRBD1	TGTGCCAGCAGCCCGGGACAGGGCGGCCGAAAACTGTTTTTT	CASSPGQGGRKLFF
many	TRBV20-1	TRBJ1-5	.	TGCAGTGCTAGAGGGGTGGCTAGCAATCAGCCCCAGCATTTT	CSARGVASNQPQHF
few	TRBV14	TRBJ2-2	.	TGTGCCAGCAGCCAAATGGGGGTCCGGAACACCGGGGAGCTGTTTTTT	CASSQMGVRNTGELFF
many	TRBV30	TRBJ2-7	.	TGTGCCTGGAGTCCGGACAGATACGAGCAGTACTTC	CAWSPDRYEQYF
many	TRBV7-9	TRBJ2-1	TRBD1	TGTGCCAGCAGCTTAAGGACAGGCGCCCACAATGAGCAGTTCTTC	CASSLRTGAHNEQFF
many	TRBV6-1	TRBJ1-5	.	TGTGCCAGCAGTGTGTTTGGGTGGGGTGGCAGCAATCAGCCCCAGCATTTT	CASSVFGWGGSNQPQHF
many	TRBV7-2	TRBJ2-2	.	TGTGCCAGCAGCTTAAGGTTGAACACCGGGGAGCTGTTTTTT	CASSLRLNTGELFF
many	TRBV5-8	TRBJ1-6	.	TGTGCCAGCAGCTTGGGATGGCGGGCCAAGGGTTCGAGCTCCTATAATTCACCCCTCCACTTT	CASSLGWRAKGSSSYNSPLHF
many	TRBV13	TRBJ2-1	.	TGTGCCAGCAGCTTAGTAAGTGAGCAGTTCTTC	CASSLVSEQFF
many	TRBV3-1	TRBJ1-1	.	TGTGCCAGCAGCCAACGGGCGGACACTGAAGCTTTCTTT	CASSQRADTEAFF
.	TRBV20-1	TRBJ2-1	.	TGCAGTGCCATAACCTCGGAGTTTTTGACATTCGATGAGCAGTTCTTC	CSAITSEFLTFDEQFF
many	TRBV11-3	TRBJ2-1	TRBD1	TGTGCCAGCAGCCTCGCAGGACAGGTATGGAACAATGAGCAGTTCTTC	CASSLAGQVWNNEQFF
many	TRBV6-1	TRBJ2-7	TRBD1	TGTGCCAGCAGTCGGGACAGGGAAGCTATCGGGCAGTACTTC	CASSRDREAIGQYF
few	TRBV7-8	TRBJ2-2	TRBD1	TGTGCCAGCAGCTTCCAAGTAGATGGGACAGACACCGGGGAGCTGTTTTTT	CASSFQVDGTDTGELFF
.	TRBV6-1	TRBJ2-7	.	TGTGCCAGCAGTGAAAGTACCTACGAGCAGTACTTC	CASSESTYEQYF
many	TRBV18	TRBJ2-1	.	TGTGCCAGCTCACCACGGGAGGTTGGAGTTCATGAGCAGTTCTTC	CASSPREVGVHEQFF
many	TRBV28	TRBJ1-1	.	TGTGCCAGCACCTTAATAGGGGACGGGGCTGGGGTGAACACTGAAGCTTTCTTT	CASTLIGDGAGVNTEAFF
many	TRBV20-1	TRBJ1-6	.	TGCAGTGCTAGGGCAGGGGTTAATTCACCCCTCCACTTT	CSARAGVNSPLHF
.	TRBV10-3	TRBJ2-5	.	TGTGTCATCAGTGAGGGGGAGACCCAGTACTTC	CVISEGETQYF
.	TRBV9	TRBJ2-1	.	TGTGCCAGCAGCGTAGGGGGTATCAATGAGCAGTTCTTC	CASSVGGINEQFF
.	TRBV29-1	TRBJ1-2	TRBD1	TGCAGCGTTGAAGTTGCAGGGGGCCTGACAGTCAACTATGGCTACACCTTC	CSVEVAGGLTVNYGYTF
many	TRBV7-9	TRBJ1-5	.	TGTGCCAGCAGCTTTGGGTCCCAGCCCCAGCATTTT	CASSFGSQPQHF
many	TRBV12-3/TRBV12-4	TRBJ2-5	.	TGTGCCAGCAGTTTATCGGTTCACGCCGGGGAGACCCAGTACTTC	CASSLSVHAGETQYF
many	TRBV7-8	TRBJ2-3	TRBD2	TGTGCCAGCAGCTTAGAGGCAGGACTAGCGGGGGGAGGGAATACGCAGTATTTT	CASSLEAGLAGGGNTQYF
many	TRBV27	TRBJ2-5	TRBD2	TGTGCCAGCAGTTTACTAGCGGGCGGGGAAGAGACCCAGTACTTC	CASSLLAGGEETQYF
many	TRBV12-5	TRBJ2-7	TRBD2	TGTGCTAGTGGTTCCCAAGCGGGGGGCAACTACGAGCAGTACTTC	CASGSQAGGNYEQYF
many	TRBV29-1	TRBJ1-2	TRBD1	TGCAGCGTTCCGGGACAGGGGGCTTACTACGATGGCTACACCTTC	CSVPGQGAYYDGYTF